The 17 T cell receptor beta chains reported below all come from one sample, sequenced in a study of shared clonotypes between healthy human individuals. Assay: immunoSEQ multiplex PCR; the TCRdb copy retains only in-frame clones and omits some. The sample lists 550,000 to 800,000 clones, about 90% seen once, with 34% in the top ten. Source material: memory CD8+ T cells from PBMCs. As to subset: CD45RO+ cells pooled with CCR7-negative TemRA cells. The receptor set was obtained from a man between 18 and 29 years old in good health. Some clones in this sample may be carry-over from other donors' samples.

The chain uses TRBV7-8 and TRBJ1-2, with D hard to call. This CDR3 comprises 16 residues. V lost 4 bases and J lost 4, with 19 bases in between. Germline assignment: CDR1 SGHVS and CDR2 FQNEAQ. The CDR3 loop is CASSSTEEPGFYGYTF. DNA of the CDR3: TGTGCCAGCAGCTCGACCGAGGAGCCGGGCTTCTATGGCTACACCTTC.

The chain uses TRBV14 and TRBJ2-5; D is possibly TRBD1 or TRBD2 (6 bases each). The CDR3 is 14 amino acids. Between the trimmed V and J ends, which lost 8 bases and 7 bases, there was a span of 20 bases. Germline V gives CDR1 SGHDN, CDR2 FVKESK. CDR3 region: CASRGPESRGTQYF. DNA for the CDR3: TGTGCCAGCCGGGGGCCCGAATCAAGGGGGACCCAGTACTTC.

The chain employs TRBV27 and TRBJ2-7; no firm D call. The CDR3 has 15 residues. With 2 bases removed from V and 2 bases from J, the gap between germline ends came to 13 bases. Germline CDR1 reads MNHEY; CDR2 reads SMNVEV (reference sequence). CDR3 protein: CASSLNGQLAYEQYF. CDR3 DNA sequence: TGTGCCAGCAGTTTAAATGGTCAGCTTGCCTACGAGCAGTACTTC.

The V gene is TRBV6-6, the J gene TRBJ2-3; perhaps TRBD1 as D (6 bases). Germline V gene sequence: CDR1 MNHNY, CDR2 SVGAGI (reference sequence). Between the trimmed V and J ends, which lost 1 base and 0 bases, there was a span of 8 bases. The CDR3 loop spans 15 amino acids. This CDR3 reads CASSYWTASTDTQYF. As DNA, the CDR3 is TGTGCCAGCAGTTACTGGACAGCGAGCACAGATACGCAGTATTTT.

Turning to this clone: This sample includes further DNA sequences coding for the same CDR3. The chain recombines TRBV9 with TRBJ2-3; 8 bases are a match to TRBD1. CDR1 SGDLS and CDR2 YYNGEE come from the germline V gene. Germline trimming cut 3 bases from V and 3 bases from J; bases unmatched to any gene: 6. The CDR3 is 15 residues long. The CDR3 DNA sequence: TGTGCCAGCAGCGGAGGACAGGGATTAACAGATACGCAGTATTTT. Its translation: CASSGGQGLTDTQYF.

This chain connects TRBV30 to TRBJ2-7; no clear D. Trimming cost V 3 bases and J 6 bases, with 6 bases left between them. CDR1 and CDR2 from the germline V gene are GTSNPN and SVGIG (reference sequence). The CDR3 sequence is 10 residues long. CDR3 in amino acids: CAWSQIEQYF. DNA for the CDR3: TGTGCCTGGAGCCAAATCGAGCAGTACTTC. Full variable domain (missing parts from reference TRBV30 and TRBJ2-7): SQTIHQWPATLVQPVGSPLSLECTVEGTSNPNLYWYRQAAGRGLQLLFYSVGIGQISSEVPQNLSASRPQDRQFILSSKKLLLSDSGFYLCAWSQIEQYFGPGTRLTVT.

In nucleotides, the CDR3 is TGCAGCGTAGCTCAGGGGGCGGACGAGCAGTACTTC. This gives the protein CSVAQGADEQYF. The chain links TRBV29-1 to TRBJ2-7; 8 bases map to TRBD1. V was clipped by 6 bases and J by 5 bases; unmatched bases: 6. Per the germline V gene, CDR1 is SQVTM and CDR2 is ANQGSEA. The CDR3 consists of 12 residues.

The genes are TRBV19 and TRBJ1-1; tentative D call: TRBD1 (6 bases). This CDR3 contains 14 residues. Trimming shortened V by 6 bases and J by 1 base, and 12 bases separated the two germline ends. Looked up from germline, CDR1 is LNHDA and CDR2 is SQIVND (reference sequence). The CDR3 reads CASSFGGPNTEAFF. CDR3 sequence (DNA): TGTGCCAGTAGCTTTGGGGGGCCGAACACTGAAGCTTTCTTT.

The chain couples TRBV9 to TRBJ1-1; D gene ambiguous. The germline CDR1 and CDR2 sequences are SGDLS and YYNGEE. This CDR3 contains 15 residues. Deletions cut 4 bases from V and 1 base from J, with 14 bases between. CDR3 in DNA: TGTGCCAGCAGCCCGAAGAGGGTGGGGAACACTGAAGCTTTCTTT. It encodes CASSPKRVGNTEAFF.

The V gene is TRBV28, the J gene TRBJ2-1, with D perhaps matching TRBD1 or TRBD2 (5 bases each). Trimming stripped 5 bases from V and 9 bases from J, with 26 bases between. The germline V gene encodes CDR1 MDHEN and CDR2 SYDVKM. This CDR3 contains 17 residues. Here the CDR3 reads CASSGAPWGSVGVEQFF. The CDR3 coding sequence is TGTGCCAGCAGTGGGGCCCCATGGGGGAGCGTCGGAGTTGAGCAGTTCTTC.

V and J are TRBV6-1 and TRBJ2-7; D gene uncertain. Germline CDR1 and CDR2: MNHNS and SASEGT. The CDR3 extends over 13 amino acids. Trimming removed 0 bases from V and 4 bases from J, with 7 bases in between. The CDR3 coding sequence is TGTGCCAGCAGTGAAGCCCCACAGTACGAGCAGTACTTC. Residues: CASSEAPQYEQYF.

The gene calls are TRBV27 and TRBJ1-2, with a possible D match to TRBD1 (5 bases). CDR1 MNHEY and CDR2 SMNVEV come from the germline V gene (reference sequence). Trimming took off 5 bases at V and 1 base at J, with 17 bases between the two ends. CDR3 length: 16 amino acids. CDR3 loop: CASSPSSGVINYGYTF. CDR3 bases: TGTGCCAGCAGTCCCTCCTCGGGGGTAATTAACTATGGCTACACCTTC.

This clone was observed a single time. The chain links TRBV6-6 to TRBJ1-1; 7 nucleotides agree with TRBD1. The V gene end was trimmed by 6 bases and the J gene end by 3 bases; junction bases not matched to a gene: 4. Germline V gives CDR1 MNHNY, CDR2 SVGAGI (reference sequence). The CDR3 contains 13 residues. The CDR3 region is CASRETGDTEAFF. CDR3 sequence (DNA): TGTGCCAGCAGGGAAACAGGGGACACTGAAGCTTTCTTT.

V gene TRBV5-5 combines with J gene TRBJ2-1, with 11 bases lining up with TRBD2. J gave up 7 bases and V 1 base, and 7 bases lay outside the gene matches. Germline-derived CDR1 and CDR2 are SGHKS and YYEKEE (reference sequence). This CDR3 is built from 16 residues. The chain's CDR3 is CASSLSIRLAGNEQFF. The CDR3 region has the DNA TGTGCCAGCAGCTTGTCTATAAGACTAGCGGGAAATGAGCAGTTCTTC. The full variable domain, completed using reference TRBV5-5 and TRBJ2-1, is DAGVTQSPTHLIKTRGQQVTLRCSPISGHKSVSWYQQVLGQGPQFIFQYYEKEERGRGNFPDRFSARQFPNYSSELNVNALLLGDSALYLCASSLSIRLAGNEQFFGPGTRLTVL.

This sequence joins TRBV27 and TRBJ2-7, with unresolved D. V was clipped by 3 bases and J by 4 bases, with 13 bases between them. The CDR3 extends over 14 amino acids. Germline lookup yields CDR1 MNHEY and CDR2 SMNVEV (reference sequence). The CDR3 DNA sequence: TGTGCCAGCAGTTTTGTAAATGCCCTATACGAGCAGTACTTC. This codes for CASSFVNALYEQYF.

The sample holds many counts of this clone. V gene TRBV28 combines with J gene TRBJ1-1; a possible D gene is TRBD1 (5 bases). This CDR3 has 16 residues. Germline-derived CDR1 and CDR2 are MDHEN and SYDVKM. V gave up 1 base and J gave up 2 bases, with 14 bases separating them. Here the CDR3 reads CASSLLGTGTNTEAFF. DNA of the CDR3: TGTGCCAGCAGTTTATTGGGAACCGGGACTAACACTGAAGCTTTCTTT.

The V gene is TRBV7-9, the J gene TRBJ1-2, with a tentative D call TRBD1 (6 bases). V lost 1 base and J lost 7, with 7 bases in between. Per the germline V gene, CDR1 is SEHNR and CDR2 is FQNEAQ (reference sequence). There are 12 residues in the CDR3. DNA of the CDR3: TGTGCCAGCAGCTTAGACAGGGCTGGCTACACCTTC. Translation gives CASSLDRAGYTF.